This T cell receptor (beta chain) came from a study of cytomegalovirus exposure and HLA in healthy donors (TCRdb year 2017). With regard to the full study: In an earlier analysis of under 600 of the donors, 276 Gb of sequence data and 117 million unique TCR beta sequences from about 190 million T cells were reported. An earlier analysis of around 580 of the donors used high-throughput TCR beta sequencing to judge whether each TCR beta V gene segment behaved as functional or pseudogenic. Donor age, sex, ethnicity and CMV serostatus were compiled alongside the repertoire data. An early release covering roughly 580 HLA-typed donors comprised about 300 gigabases of sequencing data and roughly 86 million unique TCR sequences. In the later analysis, no new phenotypic data were used to find candidate immune exposures; instead, reliance was placed on TCR beta sequences and their occurrence across donors. To predict cytomegalovirus infection status, the study combined high-throughput TCR immunosequencing, statistical association of individual TCRs with disease status, and machine learning. Because of strong linkage in the cohort, roughly five DR-DQ haplotypes were treated as single units for association and clustering. Both class I and class II loci were covered by HLA typing, at four-digit resolution. Typing coverage varied by locus: about 620-630 donors for A, B, C, DRB1 and DQB1; roughly 500 for DQA1; 606 for DPA1; roughly 450 for DPB1. The study aimed to test whether cataloging public T cell receptors could reveal signatures of past pathogen exposure. Using immunosequencing, the study profiled T cell repertoires from approximately 700 subjects and related those repertoires to cytomegalovirus serostatus. A separate validation cohort of roughly 130 different subjects was used in addition to the approximately 670-subject first cohort. All discovery cohort repertoires had been generated using a single sequencing platform. The genetic ancestry cluster associated with self-reported Caucasian donors included 81% of the approximately 400 genotyped donors. Across 300 to 400 genotyped donors of the cohort, an average of about 220,000 unique TCR beta nucleotide sequences per donor were sequenced, and around 20% of those sequences were non-productive. A later genetic analysis took genome-wide SNP genotypes for about 55% of the 666 donors and used that subset as a discovery cohort. To study patterns of TCR occurrence, a later analysis re-analyzed previously published TCR beta repertoires from around 700 donors and added high-resolution HLA genotyping.

This clone was seen once. Its binding antigen is unknown. Base qualities are not provided; no much larger clone lies one nucleotide away. In total, approximately 610 healthy bone marrow donors made up the cohort. All cohort members were sampled while nominally healthy, although unrecorded immune exposures were likely present. The donor was CMV seropositive and belonged to the group of more than 250 seropositive cohort members. A peripheral blood sample was provided by each donor, and peripheral blood mononuclear cells were used for TCR beta sequencing. The Qiagen DNeasy Blood Extraction Kit was used to extract genomic DNA from the blood cell samples. What the work shows at the level of the full study, not this receptor alone: Cytomegalovirus status was reported to be diagnosed by the classifier with high specificity and sensitivity in both the original and validation cohorts. A cluster of highly shared sequence variants was judged likely to represent a technical artifact of the sequencing pipeline. In vitro tests confirmed that a few of the cytomegalovirus-associated TCR beta chains recognize cytomegalovirus antigens. When HLA alleles, especially DR and DQ, strongly co-occurred, TCR associations were difficult to assign to individual alleles. Because HLA typing was unavailable for some donors at each locus, only the typed subset was used in association tests. In a later analysis, TCR association rates were found to vary across HLA loci, with the most associated TCRs seen for DRB1 alleles and the fewest for HLA-C alleles. The only immune exposure information available for the cohort was CMV serostatus. Compared with the approximately 720-donor mean, donors in an Asian-associated ancestry cluster had fewer N-insertions in productive TCRs, according to a later genetic analysis. The authors suggested that the approach could potentially be generalized to other disease states and immunological phenotypes. In a later genetic analysis, a missense DCLRE1C variant was associated with V-gene and J-gene trimming of TCR beta chains, and the association was replicated in an independent cohort. Some IMGT-functional V segments, including TRBV6-2 and TRBV6-3, could not be told apart with the 87-base-pair reads, so those segments were excluded. Correlated functional status among segregating V segments might be attributable to linkage disequilibrium, but an unknown experimental factor could not be ruled out. Roughly 17 rarely observed V segments, including chromosome 9 orphons, were excluded from the earlier analysis of about 600 of the donors because counts were too low. Specific HLA alleles were associated with around 18,000 TCR beta sequences at a false discovery rate of 0.05 in a later analysis. Most TCR sequences were seen in very few donors, while some public TCRs were found in many individuals. An earlier analysis of approximately 500 of the donors showed that most TCR beta V segments appeared in productive rearrangements either about 87% or about 30% of the time, which broadly matched IMGT annotations. In a later analysis, HLA-associated TCR beta chains showed more clonal expansion and lower generation probabilities than non-associated chains that were equally common. Sequencing depth was assumed to be roughly uniform across donors in the presence/absence analyses, though that assumption may not hold. According to a later analysis, parvovirus B19, influenza, CMV and Epstein-Barr virus appeared linked to several top co-occurrence clusters. The study listed 150 to 200 TCR beta chains as associated with cytomegalovirus. In a later analysis, most CMV-associated TCR beta chains were found to appear HLA-restricted, with HLA associations seemingly driven largely by CMV exposure. The cohort was sequenced for TCR beta chains only, and without alpha or paired-chain data the features that could be detected were limited. A further reported finding was that TCR beta sequences accurately predicted the HLA-A and HLA-B alleles for most subjects in the first cohort.

The germline V gene gives CDR1 as SGHTA and CDR2 as FQGNSA. V trim: 5 bases; J trim: 6 bases; unmatched bases: 4. The cysteine opens and the phenylalanine closes a CDR3 of 13 amino acids. The CDR3 DNA has 39 bases and is translated from base 1. The library came from the immunoSEQ multiplex PCR assay. For the multiplex PCR, a mixture combining 60 forward primers for TCR Vbeta segments and 13 reverse primers for TCR Jbeta segments was used. The CDR3 region of rearranged TCR beta genes was amplified from genomic DNA with a multiplex PCR assay. On the Illumina HiSeq System, the amplified TCR beta libraries were sequenced as 87-base-pair reads. The paper's processing steps were these. A later analysis counted tens of millions of unique TCR beta chains across the 690 or so repertoires, and roughly 11 million of these chains were shared by at least two donors. Raw reads were error-corrected and collapsed into unique sequences by a nearest-neighbor algorithm in which closely related sequences were merged to remove PCR and sequencing errors. To assign V, D and J gene segments, CDR3 sequences were aligned to IMGT reference sequences. For a sequence to be retained, a match of at least six nucleotides was required to both a V gene segment and a J gene segment. Rearrangements were called productive when the CDR3 lacked stop codons and stayed in frame with V and J; all others were non-productive. Following IMGT convention, CDR3 was defined as the stretch from the second conserved V-encoded cysteine up to the conserved J-encoded phenylalanine. The earlier analysis of 587 of the donors excluded sequences that lacked an unambiguous match to a single V gene segment. An earlier analysis of almost 600 of the donors classified V segments as functional when productive rearrangements were above 56.7% and as segregating when the standard deviation between donors was above 5%. A statistical classification framework was built for diagnosing cytomegalovirus status from the catalog of TCR beta chain sequences. In a later analysis, TCR nucleotide sequences were compared against IMGT/GENE-DB human TR gene sequences so that V and J genes could be assigned. In a later analysis, CDR3 sequences and most-parsimonious VDJ recombination scenarios were assigned using the TCRdist pipeline. A later analysis defined each TCR beta chain by its CDR3 amino acid sequence plus V-gene family, and excluded reads lacking a unique V-gene family. As a way to deal with suspected cross-contamination and a sequencing artifact, a later analysis dropped 450 to 600 nucleotide sequences that were highly shared and had low generation probability. In a later analysis, a clonal expansion index for each public chain was calculated from normalized within-repertoire ranks of inferred template counts. Generation probabilities in a later analysis came from a VDJ recombination model fitted to out-of-frame rearrangements, and those results were checked against IGoR. A later analysis scored TCR-TCR, TCR-HLA and TCR-CMV co-occurrence with hypergeometric tests, applying a repertoire-size bias correction to TCR pairs. False discovery rates were estimated in a later analysis by permuting HLA or CMV assignments 20 times. In a later analysis, co-occurring TCRs were grouped with DBSCAN, and TCRdist sequence similarity was added when clustering was performed within HLA-allele-positive subsets. Repertoires with fewer than 30,000 or more than 120,000 public chains were left out of co-occurrence clustering, as were about 5 repertoires with anomalous nucleotide sharing. Entries here come from immuneACCESS through TCRdb and include only in-frame sequences with V and J called. Some clones fail to appear in such tables; in the studies checked, an unresolved V gene covers under half of the shortfall, and the cause of the remainder is unknown. From that table come the V and J calls and clone size; the DNA was used to work out D and trimming. In this sample the table shows 150,000 or so clones, roughly 70% of which occur a single time. 4.3% of the sample is held by the ten biggest clonotypes.

Sequenced sample: PBMCs. The TCR was taken from a man aged 18 to 30 in good health and CMV-seropositive. This receptor chain uses TRBV7-2 and TRBJ1-5, and TRBD1 matches 7 of the central bases. Here the CDR3 is given as CASSADRAQPQHF. The nucleotides read TGTGCCAGCAGCGCAGACAGGGCTCAGCCCCAGCATTTT.